The following is a T cell receptor (beta chain) sequence with its context. The antigen is not known. Germline V gene sequence: CDR1 MNHNS, CDR2 SASEGT. The CDR3 covers 16 residues. The trim removed 8 bases at V and 0 bases at J, leaving 10 bases unmatched. Out of around 10 ml of fresh peripheral blood came the PBMCs. RNA transcripts provided the source from which TCR beta CDR3 regions were amplified. TCR CDR3 regions were first amplified by RT-PCR with HTBI primers. TCRdb called the multiplex PCR reads again in MiXCR, with one record for every CDR3 protein. This repertoire shows around 250,000 distinct CDR3 sequences, roughly 15% found once; its top ten account for about an eighth. This specimen belongs to a study of T cells in Graves' hyperthyroidism and ophthalmopathy. Study-level background: Blood from the periphery was taken at initial diagnosis, before any treatment.

Findings and caveats of the study: In the blood, most expanded thyroid clonotypes above 0.001 appeared as well.

V is TRBV6-1 and J is TRBJ2-3; TRBD2 matches at 8 bases. The source is a woman aged 35 to 49 with Graves' hyperthyroidism that later progressed to Graves' ophthalmopathy. The sequenced sample consisted of blood. The CDR3 spells CASPPRGGESTDTQYF. CDR3 DNA: TGTGCCAGCCCCCCCCGGGGGGGTGAAAGCACAGATACGCAGTATTTT.